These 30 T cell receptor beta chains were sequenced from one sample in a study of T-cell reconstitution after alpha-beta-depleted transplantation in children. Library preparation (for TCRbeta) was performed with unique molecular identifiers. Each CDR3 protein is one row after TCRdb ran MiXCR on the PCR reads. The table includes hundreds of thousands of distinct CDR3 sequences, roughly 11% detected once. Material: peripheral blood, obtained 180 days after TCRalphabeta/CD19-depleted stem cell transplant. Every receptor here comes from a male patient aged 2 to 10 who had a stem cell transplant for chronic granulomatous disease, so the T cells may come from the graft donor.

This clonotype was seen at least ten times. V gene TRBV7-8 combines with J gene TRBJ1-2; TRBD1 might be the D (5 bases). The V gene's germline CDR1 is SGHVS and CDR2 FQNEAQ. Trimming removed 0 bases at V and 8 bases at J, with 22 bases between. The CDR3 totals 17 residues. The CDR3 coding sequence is TGTGCCAGCAGCTTAGCGTCTGGTGGGGGGGGATTGGGCGGCTACACCTTC. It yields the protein CASSLASGGGGLGGYTF.

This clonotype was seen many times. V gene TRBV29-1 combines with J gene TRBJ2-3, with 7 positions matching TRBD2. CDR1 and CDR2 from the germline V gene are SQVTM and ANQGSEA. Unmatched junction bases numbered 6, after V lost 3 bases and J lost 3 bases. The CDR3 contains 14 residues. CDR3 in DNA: TGCAGCGTTGATCGCGGGAGAGGGACAGATACGCAGTATTTT. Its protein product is CSVDRGRGTDTQYF.

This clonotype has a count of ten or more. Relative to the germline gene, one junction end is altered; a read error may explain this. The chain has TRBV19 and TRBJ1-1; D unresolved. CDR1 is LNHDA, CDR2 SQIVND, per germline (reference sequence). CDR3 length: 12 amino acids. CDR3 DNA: TGTGCCAGCGAAACAGTGAACGCTGAAGCTTTCTTT. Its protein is CASETVNAEAFF.

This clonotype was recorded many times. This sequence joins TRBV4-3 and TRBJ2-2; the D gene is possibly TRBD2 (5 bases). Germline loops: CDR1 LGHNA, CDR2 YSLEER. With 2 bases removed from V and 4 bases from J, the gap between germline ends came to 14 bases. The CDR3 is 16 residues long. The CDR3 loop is CASSQPRGIGTGELFF. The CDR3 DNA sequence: TGCGCCAGCAGCCAACCCCGGGGTATCGGCACCGGGGAGCTGTTTTTT.

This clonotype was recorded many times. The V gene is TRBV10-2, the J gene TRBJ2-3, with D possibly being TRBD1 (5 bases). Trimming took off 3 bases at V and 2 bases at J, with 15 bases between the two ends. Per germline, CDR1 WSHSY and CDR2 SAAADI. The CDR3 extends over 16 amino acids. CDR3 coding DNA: TGCGCCAGCAGTGATTCAGGGTTTGGGTACACAGATACGCAGTATTTT. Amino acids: CASSDSGFGYTDTQYF.

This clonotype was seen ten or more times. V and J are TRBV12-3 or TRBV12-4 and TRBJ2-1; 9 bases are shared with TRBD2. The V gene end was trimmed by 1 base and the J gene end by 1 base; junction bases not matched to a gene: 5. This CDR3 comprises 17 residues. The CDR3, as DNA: TGTGCCAGCAGTTTAGGTCACGCGGGAGGGTCCTACAATGAGCAGTTCTTC. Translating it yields CASSLGHAGGSYNEQFF.

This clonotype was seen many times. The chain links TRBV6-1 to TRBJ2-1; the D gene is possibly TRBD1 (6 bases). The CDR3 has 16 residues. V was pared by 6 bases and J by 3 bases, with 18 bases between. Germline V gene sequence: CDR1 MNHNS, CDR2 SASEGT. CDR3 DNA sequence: TGTGCCAGCAGGTCCGAAGACAGGAGTAACTACAATGAGCAGTTCTTC. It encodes CASRSEDRSNYNEQFF.

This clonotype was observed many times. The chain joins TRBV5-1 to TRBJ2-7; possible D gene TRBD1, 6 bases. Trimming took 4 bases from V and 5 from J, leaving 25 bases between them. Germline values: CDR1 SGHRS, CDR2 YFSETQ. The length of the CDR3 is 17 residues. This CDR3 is CASSPKPQGGIDHEQYF. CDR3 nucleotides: TGCGCCAGCAGCCCAAAACCCCAAGGGGGAATCGACCACGAGCAGTACTTC.

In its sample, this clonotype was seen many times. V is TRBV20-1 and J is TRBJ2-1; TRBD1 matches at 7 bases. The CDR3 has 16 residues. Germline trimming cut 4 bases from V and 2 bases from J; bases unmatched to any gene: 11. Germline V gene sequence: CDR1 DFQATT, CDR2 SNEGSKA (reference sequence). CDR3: CSAIDRARSAYNEQFF. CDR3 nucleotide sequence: TGCAGTGCTATAGACAGGGCACGGTCAGCCTACAATGAGCAGTTCTTC.

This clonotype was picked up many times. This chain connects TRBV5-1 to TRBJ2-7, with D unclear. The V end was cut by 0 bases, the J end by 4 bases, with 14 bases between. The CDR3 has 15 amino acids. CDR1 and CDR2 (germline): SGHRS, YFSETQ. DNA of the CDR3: TGCGCCAGCAGCTTGGCCGGCCAGTCCGCTTACGAGCAGTACTTC. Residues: CASSLAGQSAYEQYF.

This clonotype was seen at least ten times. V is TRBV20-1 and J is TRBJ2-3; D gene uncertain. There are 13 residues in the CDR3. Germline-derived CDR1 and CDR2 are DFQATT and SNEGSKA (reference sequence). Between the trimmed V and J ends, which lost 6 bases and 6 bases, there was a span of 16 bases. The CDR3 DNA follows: TGCAGTGCCCACAAACACCCGCCGGATACGCAGTATTTT. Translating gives CSAHKHPPDTQYF.

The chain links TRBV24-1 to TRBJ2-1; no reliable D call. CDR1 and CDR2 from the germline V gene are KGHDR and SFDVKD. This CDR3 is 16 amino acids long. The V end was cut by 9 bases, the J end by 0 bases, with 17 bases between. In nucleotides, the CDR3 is TGTGCCACCTGTGCCCCGGGCGGAAGCTCCTACAATGAGCAGTTCTTC. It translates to CATCAPGGSSYNEQFF.

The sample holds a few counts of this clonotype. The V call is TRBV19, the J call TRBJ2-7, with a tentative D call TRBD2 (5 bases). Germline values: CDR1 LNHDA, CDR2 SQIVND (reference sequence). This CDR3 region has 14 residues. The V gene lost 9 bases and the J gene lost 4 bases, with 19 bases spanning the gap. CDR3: CASSRDRGMYEQYF. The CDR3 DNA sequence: TGTGCCAGCTCCCGGGATCGAGGGATGTACGAGCAGTACTTC.

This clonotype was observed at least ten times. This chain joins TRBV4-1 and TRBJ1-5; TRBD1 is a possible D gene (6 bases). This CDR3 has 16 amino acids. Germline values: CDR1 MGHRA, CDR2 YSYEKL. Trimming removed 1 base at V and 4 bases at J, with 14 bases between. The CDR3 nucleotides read TGCGCCAGCAGCCAAGGCTCGGGGGCGCGAAATCAGCCCCAGCATTTT. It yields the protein CASSQGSGARNQPQHF.

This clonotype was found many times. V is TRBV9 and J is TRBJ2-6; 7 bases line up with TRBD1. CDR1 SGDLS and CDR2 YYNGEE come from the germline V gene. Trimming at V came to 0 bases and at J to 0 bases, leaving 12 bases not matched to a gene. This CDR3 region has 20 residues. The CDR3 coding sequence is TGTGCCAGCAGCGTAGTTTTAAGGACAGGCCAATCCTCTGGGGCCAACGTCCTGACTTTC. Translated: CASSVVLRTGQSSGANVLTF.

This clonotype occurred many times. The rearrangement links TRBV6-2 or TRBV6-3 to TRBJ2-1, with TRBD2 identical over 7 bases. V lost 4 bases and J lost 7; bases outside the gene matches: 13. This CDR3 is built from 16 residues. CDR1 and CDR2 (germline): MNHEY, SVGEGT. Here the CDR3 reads CASSSPTSLLRNEQFF. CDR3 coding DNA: TGTGCCAGCAGTTCCCCGACTAGCCTGCTGAGGAATGAGCAGTTCTTC.

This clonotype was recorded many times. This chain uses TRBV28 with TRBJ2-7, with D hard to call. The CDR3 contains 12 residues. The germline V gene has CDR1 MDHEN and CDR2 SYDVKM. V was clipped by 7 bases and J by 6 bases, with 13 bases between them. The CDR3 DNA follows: TGTGCCAGCAACCTTGGGTCTTTCGAGCAGTACTTC. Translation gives CASNLGSFEQYF. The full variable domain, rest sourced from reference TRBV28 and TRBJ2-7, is DVKVTQSSRYLVKRTGEKVFLECVQDMDHENMFWYRQDPGLGLRLIYFSYDVKMKEKGDIPEGYSVSREKKERFSLILESASTNQTSMYLCASNLGSFEQYFGPGTRLTVT.

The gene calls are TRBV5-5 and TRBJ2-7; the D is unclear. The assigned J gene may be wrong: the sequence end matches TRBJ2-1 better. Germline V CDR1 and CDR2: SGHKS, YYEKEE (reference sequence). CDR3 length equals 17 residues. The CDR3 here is CASSLYNAGLIPYEQFF. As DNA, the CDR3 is TGTGCCAGCAGCCTCTACAACGCCGGGCTAATCCCCTACGAGCAGTTCTTC.

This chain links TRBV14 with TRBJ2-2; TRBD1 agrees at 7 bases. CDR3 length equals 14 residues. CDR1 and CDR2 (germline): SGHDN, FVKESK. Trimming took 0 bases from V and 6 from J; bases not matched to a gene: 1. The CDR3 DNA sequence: TGTGCCAGCAGCCAAGAACAGGGGTCCGGGGAGCTGTTTTTT. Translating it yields CASSQEQGSGELFF.

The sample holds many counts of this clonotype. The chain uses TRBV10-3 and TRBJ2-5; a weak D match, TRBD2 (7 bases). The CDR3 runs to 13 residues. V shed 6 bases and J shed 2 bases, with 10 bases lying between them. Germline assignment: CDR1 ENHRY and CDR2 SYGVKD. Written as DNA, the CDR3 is TGTGCCATCAGAGGGGGGGAGCAAGAGACCCAGTACTTC. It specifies CAIRGGEQETQYF.

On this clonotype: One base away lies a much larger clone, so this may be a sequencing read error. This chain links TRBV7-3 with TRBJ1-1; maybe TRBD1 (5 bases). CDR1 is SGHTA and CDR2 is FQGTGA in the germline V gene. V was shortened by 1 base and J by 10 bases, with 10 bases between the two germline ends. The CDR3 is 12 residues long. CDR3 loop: CASSLMGGLAFF. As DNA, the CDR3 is TGTGCCAGCAGCTTAATGGGGGGTCTAGCTTTCTTT.

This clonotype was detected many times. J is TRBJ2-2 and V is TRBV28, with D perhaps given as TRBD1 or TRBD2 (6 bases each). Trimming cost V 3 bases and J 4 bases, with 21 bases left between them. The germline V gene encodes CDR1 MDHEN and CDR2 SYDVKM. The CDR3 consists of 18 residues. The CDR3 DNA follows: TGTGCCAGCAGTTTGGGGGGCAGGGCGTACCCTTTCACCGGGGAGCTGTTTTTT. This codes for CASSLGGRAYPFTGELFF.

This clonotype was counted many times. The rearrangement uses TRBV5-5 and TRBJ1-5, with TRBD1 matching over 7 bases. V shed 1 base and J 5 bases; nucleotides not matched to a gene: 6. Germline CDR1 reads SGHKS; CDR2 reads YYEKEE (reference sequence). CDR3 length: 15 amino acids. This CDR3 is CASSLFNRGYQPQHF. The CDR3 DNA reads TGTGCCAGCAGCTTGTTTAACAGGGGATATCAGCCCCAGCATTTT.

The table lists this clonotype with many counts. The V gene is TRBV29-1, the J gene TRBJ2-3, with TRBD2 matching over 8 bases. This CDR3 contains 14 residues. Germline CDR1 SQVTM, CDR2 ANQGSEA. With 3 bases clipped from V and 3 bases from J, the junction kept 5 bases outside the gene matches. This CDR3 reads CSVDLAGQTDTQYF. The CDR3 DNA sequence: TGCAGCGTTGATCTAGCGGGTCAGACAGATACGCAGTATTTT.

As DNA, the CDR3 is TGTCCCACTAACCGAGCGGGGAGTAGGGTTGAGCAGTTCTTC. Protein sequence: CPTNRAGSRVEQFF. This chain joins TRBV12-3 or TRBV12-4 and TRBJ2-1; 7 nucleotides align to TRBD2. The CDR3 spans 14 residues.

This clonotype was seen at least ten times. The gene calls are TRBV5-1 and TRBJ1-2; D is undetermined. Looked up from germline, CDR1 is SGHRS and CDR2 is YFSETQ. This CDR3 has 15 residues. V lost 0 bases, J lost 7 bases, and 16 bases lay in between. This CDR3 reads CASSLEGTMIGGYTF. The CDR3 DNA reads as TGCGCCAGCAGCTTGGAGGGCACTATGATAGGTGGCTACACCTTC.

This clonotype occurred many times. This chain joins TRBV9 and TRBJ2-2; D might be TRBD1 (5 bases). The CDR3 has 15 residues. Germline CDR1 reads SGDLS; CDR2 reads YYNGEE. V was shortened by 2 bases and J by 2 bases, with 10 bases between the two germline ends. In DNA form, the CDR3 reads TGTGCCAGCAGCGTGGATACAGGCAACACCGGGGAGCTGTTTTTT. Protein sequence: CASSVDTGNTGELFF.

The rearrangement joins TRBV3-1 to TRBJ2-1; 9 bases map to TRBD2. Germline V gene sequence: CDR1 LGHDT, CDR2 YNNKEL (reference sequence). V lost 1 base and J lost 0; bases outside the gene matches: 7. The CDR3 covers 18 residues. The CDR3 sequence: CASSQAALAGRSYNEQFF. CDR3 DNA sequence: TGTGCCAGCAGCCAAGCGGCTCTAGCGGGGCGCTCCTACAATGAGCAGTTCTTC.

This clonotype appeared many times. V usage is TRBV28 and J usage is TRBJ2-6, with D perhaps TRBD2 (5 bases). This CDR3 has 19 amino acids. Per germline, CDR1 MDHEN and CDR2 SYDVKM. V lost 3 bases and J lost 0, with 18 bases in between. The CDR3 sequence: CASSFRNKLDYSGANVLTF. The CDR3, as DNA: TGTGCCAGCAGTTTCCGAAATAAACTAGATTACTCTGGGGCCAACGTCCTGACTTTC.

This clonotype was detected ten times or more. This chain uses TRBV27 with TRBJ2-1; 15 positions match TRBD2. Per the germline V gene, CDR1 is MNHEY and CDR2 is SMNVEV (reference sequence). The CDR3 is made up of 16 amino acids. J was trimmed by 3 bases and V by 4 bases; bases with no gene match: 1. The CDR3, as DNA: TGTGCCAGCAGTTGGGGACTAGCGGGAGGCTACAATGAGCAGTTCTTC. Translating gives CASSWGLAGGYNEQFF.